What follows are 22 T cell receptor beta chains derived from one specimen sequenced in a study of PD-L1 blockade in urothelial cancer. Stated time point: pretreatment peripheral blood. Data came from immunoSEQ multiplex PCR; TCRdb stores just in-frame clones and leaves some out. This sample yields about 56,000 clones, of which roughly 85% are seen a single time; roughly 14% belongs to the top ten. Source: PBMCs, taken around atezolizumab (anti-PD-L1) treatment. Receptor source: a man between 65 and 85 years old with urothelial cancer.

The V gene is TRBV28, the J gene TRBJ2-5; D might be TRBD2 (6 bases). The germline CDR1 and CDR2 sequences are MDHEN and SYDVKM. The CDR3 has 12 amino acids. In DNA, the CDR3 is TGTGGTACGGGACTCCTACAAGAGACCCAGTACTTC. The encoded protein is CGTGLLQETQYF.

The genes are TRBV29-1 and TRBJ1-1; D is undetermined. The CDR3 loop spans 12 amino acids. Trimming took 6 bases from V and 1 from J, leaving 9 bases between them. The V gene's germline CDR1 is SQVTM and CDR2 ANQGSEA. CDR3 sequence reads: CSVVTENTEAFF. In DNA, the CDR3 is TGCAGCGTGGTTACTGAGAACACTGAAGCTTTCTTT.

The J gene is TRBJ2-7, the V gene TRBV9; no definite D call. This CDR3 is 13 amino acids long. The V end lost 0 bases, the J end lost 5 bases, and 9 bases lay between the germline ends. The germline gives CDR1 SGDLS, CDR2 YYNGEE. In DNA, the CDR3 is TGTGCCAGCAGCGTAGGAGAGTTCAACGAGCAGTACTTC. As protein: CASSVGEFNEQYF.

The chain recombines TRBV10-3 with TRBJ2-7, with 7 nucleotides matching TRBD1. The CDR3 has 14 amino acids. CDR1 ENHRY and CDR2 SYGVKD come from the germline V gene. The V segment lost 3 bases and the J segment 2 bases; nucleotides outside the gene matches: 4. The CDR3 sequence: CAISDGDRTYEQYF. As DNA, the CDR3 is TGTGCCATCAGTGACGGGGACAGAACCTACGAGCAGTACTTC.

The genes are TRBV29-1 and TRBJ1-1, with 7 bases identical to TRBD1. Germline trimming cut 4 bases from V and 1 base from J; bases unmatched to any gene: 3. This CDR3 region has 13 residues. Germline lookup yields CDR1 SQVTM and CDR2 ANQGSEA. As DNA, the CDR3 is TGCAGCGTTGTGGCAGGGGGGAACACTGAAGCTTTCTTT. Translating gives CSVVAGGNTEAFF.

The chain carries TRBV11-2 and TRBJ1-1; no clear D gene. There are 16 residues in the CDR3. V was trimmed by 5 bases and J by 3 bases, leaving 19 bases between them. Germline V lookup: CDR1 SGHAT, CDR2 FQNNGV. The CDR3 DNA sequence: TGTGCCAGCAGCCCCGGGTCCACCTTTAGATACACTGAAGCTTTCTTT. Its protein is CASSPGSTFRYTEAFF. Together with reference TRBV11-2 and TRBJ1-1, the CDR3 gives the full variable domain: EAGVAQSPRYKIIEKRQSVAFWCNPISGHATLYWYQQILGQGPKLLIQFQNNGVVDDSQLPKDRFSAERLKGVDSTLKIQPAKLEDSAVYLCASSPGSTFRYTEAFFGQGTRLTVV.

This clone was picked up one time. The chain recombines TRBV5-6 with TRBJ1-2; 7 bases are shared with TRBD1. V was pared by 2 bases and J by 0 bases, with 4 bases of the junction left unmatched. The CDR3 contains 15 residues. The germline CDR1 and CDR2 sequences are SGHDT and YYEEEE. This chain's CDR3 is CASSFGQAANYGYTF. CDR3 nucleotides: TGTGCCAGCAGCTTCGGACAGGCAGCTAACTATGGCTACACCTTC.

The J gene is TRBJ2-7, the V gene TRBV19, with a possible D match to TRBD2 (5 bases). Germline values: CDR1 LNHDA, CDR2 SQIVND (reference sequence). The CDR3 spans 14 residues. Trimming shortened V by 2 bases and J by 6 bases, and 14 bases separated the two germline ends. The CDR3 nucleotides read TGTGCCAGTAGTATACTCTCCCGGGGATCCGAGCAGTACTTC. It codes for CASSILSRGSEQYF. The variable domain in full, completed from reference TRBV19 and TRBJ2-7, reads DGGITQSPKYLFRKEGQNVTLSCEQNLNHDAMYWYRQDPGQGLRLIYYSQIVNDFQKGDIAEGYSVSREKKESFPLTVTSAQKNPTAFYLCASSILSRGSEQYFGPGTRLTVT.

The J gene is TRBJ1-1, the V gene TRBV6-1, with 10 bases lining up with TRBD1. This CDR3 has 15 amino acids. Germline lookup yields CDR1 MNHNS and CDR2 SASEGT. V trimming: 1 base; J trimming: 8 bases; junction bases outside the gene matches: 7. The CDR3 DNA follows: TGTGCCAGCAGTGAAGGGGGACAGGGGTTACGCGAAGCTTTCTTT. Its translation is CASSEGGQGLREAFF.

V usage is TRBV1 and J usage is TRBJ2-1; TRBD1, the table's D call, lacks a check against the DNA. TRBV1 is noted as a pseudogene. The CDR3 sequence is 19 residues long. CDR3 sequence reads: CTSSPHRSLASPFHNEQFF. CDR3 coding DNA: TGCACCAGCAGCCCACACCGTTCTCTCGCTTCGCCCTTCCACAATGAGCAGTTCTTC.

V and J are TRBV9 and TRBJ2-1; TRBD2 agrees at 14 bases. Trimming at V came to 1 base and at J to 9 bases, leaving 12 bases not matched to a gene. Germline lookup yields CDR1 SGDLS and CDR2 YYNGEE. This CDR3 has 18 amino acids. CDR3 in amino acids: CASSVIGTSGRETGEQFF. CDR3 nucleotide sequence: TGTGCCAGCAGCGTAATAGGGACTAGCGGGAGAGAAACTGGTGAGCAGTTCTTC.

This clone was seen a single time. This rearrangement joins TRBV6-5 to TRBJ2-3, with TRBD1 matching 7 bases. Germline V lookup: CDR1 MNHEY, CDR2 SVGAGI. The CDR3 runs 15 residues. V lost 2 bases to trimming and J lost 2 bases; unmatched junction nucleotides: 4. The CDR3 sequence is CASSYRGLDTDTQYF. In DNA form, the CDR3 reads TGTGCCAGCAGTTACAGGGGGCTGGACACAGATACGCAGTATTTT.

This sequence joins TRBV6-5 and TRBJ1-2, with unresolved D. In germline, CDR1 is MNHEY, CDR2 SVGAGI. The CDR3 is 14 residues long. The V and J ends lost 4 bases and 4 bases respectively, with 13 bases between them. In DNA, the CDR3 is TGTGCCAGCAGTTCGACATCCCTTACCTATGGCTACACCTTC. This gives the protein CASSSTSLTYGYTF.

This clone was seen only once. The chain combines TRBV7-3 with TRBJ1-1, with D maybe TRBD1 (5 bases). This CDR3 comprises 13 residues. The V end lost 2 bases, the J end lost 10 bases, and 14 bases lay between the germline ends. From germline, CDR1 is SGHTA and CDR2 FQGTGA. The CDR3 loop is CASSLERGRRAFF. The DNA of the CDR3 is TGTGCCAGCAGCTTAGAACGGGGGAGGCGAGCTTTCTTT.

V gene TRBV5-8 combines with J gene TRBJ2-3, with a tentative D call TRBD1 (6 bases). The CDR3 loop spans 14 amino acids. Germline CDR1 SGHTS, CDR2 YDEGEE. The ends were cut back, 5 bases at V and 14 bases at J, with 24 bases in the middle. CDR3 protein: CASSYSPGVRYAYF. Written as DNA, the CDR3 is TGTGCCAGCAGTTATTCCCCAGGGGTCAGATACGCGTATTTT. Full variable domain (missing parts from reference TRBV5-8 and TRBJ2-3): EAGVTQSPTHLIKTRGQQATLRCSPISGHTSVYWYQQALGLGLQFLLWYDEGEERNRGNFPPRFSGRQFPNYSSELNVNALELEDSALYLCASSYSPGVRYAYFGPGTRLTVL.

DNA for the CDR3: TGTGCCAGCTCGCCAAAGACAGGGGGTAACTCTGGGGCCAACGTCCTGACTTTC. Protein: CASSPKTGGNSGANVLTF. The genes are TRBV18 and TRBJ2-6; TRBD1 aligns across 9 bases. Germline V gene lookup returns CDR1 KGHSH and CDR2 LQKENI. This CDR3 contains 18 residues. V was clipped by 6 bases and J by 0 bases; unmatched bases: 9.

The gene calls are TRBV7-8 and TRBJ1-4; 10 bases line up with TRBD1. The CDR3 sequence is 17 residues long. The V gene end was trimmed by 3 bases and the J gene end by 0 bases; junction bases not matched to a gene: 4. In germline, CDR1 is SGHVS, CDR2 FQNEAQ. The chain's CDR3 is CASSFDRGPSTNEKLFF. The CDR3 coding sequence is TGTGCCAGCAGCTTCGACAGGGGGCCCTCAACTAATGAAAAACTGTTTTTT.

As regards this clone: Within the sample, other DNA sequences also encode this same CDR3. This chain joins TRBV9 and TRBJ2-6; TRBD1 is a possible D gene (5 bases). CDR1 and CDR2 (germline): SGDLS, YYNGEE. The CDR3 extends over 15 amino acids. The ends were cut back, 0 bases at V and 1 base at J, with 5 bases in the middle. The CDR3 nucleotides read TGTGCCAGCAGCGTAGCAGGGTCTGGGGCCAACGTCCTGACTTTC. This gives the protein CASSVAGSGANVLTF.

The chain recombines TRBV7-9 with TRBJ2-3; 8 bases line up with TRBD1. The CDR3 spans 15 residues. V lost 5 bases and J lost 4; bases outside the gene matches: 8. Germline CDR1 and CDR2: SEHNR and FQNEAQ (reference sequence). CDR3 sequence: CASSHDRGPPDTQYF. The CDR3 nucleotides are TGTGCCAGCAGCCACGACAGGGGACCGCCAGATACGCAGTATTTT.

The chain links TRBV7-2 to TRBJ2-1, with 12 bases that match TRBD2. Looked up from germline, CDR1 is SGHTA and CDR2 is FQGNSA. The length of the CDR3 is 15 residues. With 0 bases clipped from V and 12 bases from J, the junction kept 6 bases outside the gene matches. The CDR3 sequence: CASSLATSGRLGQFF. The CDR3 coding sequence is TGTGCCAGCAGCTTAGCGACTAGCGGGAGATTGGGGCAGTTCTTC. The whole variable domain, remainder taken from reference TRBV7-2 and TRBJ2-1, is GAGVSQSPSNKVTEKGKDVELRCDPISGHTALYWYRQSLGQGLEFLIYFQGNSAPDKSGLPSDRFSAERTGGSVSTLTIQRTQQEDSAVYLCASSLATSGRLGQFFGPGTRLTVL.

The rearrangement links TRBV28 to TRBJ2-1; TRBD1 is a possible D gene (10 bases). The CDR3 is 21 amino acids. V shed 7 bases and J shed 5 bases, with 36 bases lying between them. Germline CDR1 reads MDHEN; CDR2 reads SYDVKM. CDR3 coding DNA: TGTGCCAGCATCCCGACAGGGGGCTATTTTTTAAGCGGGAGGCGGGACAATGAGCAGTTCTTC. Amino acids: CASIPTGGYFLSGRRDNEQFF.

V is TRBV2 and J is TRBJ1-5; TRBD1 agrees at 8 bases. Germline-derived CDR1 and CDR2 are SNHLY and FYNNEI. The CDR3 length is 14 residues. V dropped 3 bases and J dropped 7; count of bases not matched to a gene: 5. CDR3 nucleotides: TGTGCCAGCAGTGACAGGGGGCGAAGGCAGCCCCAGCATTTT. Translation gives CASSDRGRRQPQHF.